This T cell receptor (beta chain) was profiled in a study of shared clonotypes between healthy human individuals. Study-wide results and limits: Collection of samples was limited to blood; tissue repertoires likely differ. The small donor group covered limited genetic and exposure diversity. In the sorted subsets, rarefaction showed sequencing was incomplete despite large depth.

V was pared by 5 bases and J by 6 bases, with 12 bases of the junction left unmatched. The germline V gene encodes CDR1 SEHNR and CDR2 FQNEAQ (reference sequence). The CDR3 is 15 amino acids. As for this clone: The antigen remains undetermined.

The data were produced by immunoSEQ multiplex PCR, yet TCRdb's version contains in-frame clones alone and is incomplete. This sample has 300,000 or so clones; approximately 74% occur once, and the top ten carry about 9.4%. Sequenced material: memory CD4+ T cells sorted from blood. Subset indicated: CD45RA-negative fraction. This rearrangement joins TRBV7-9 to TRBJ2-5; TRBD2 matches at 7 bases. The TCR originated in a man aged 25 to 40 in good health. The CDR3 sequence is CASSHMGEGRQTQYF. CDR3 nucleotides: TGTGCCAGCAGCCACATGGGGGAGGGGCGGCAGACCCAGTACTTC.